The present entry profiles one T cell receptor (beta chain) with its context. The antigen remains unidentified. Whole blood was used without fractionation, so all unsorted peripheral T cells were included. cDNA was made from approximately 500 ng RNA using alpha and beta constant primers. Using multiplexing indices, alpha and beta chain libraries were generated apart by chain-specific third strand synthesis. One primer pair amplified all rearrangements per chain; each cDNA got molecular barcodes. Priming off the SP2 site generated the second strand. A single record per CDR3 protein comes from TCRdb applying MiXCR to the 5' RACE reads. Of around 5,000 distinct CDR3 sequences in the sample, roughly 25% were seen once. This sample is part of a study of HIV-infected patients and healthy controls. Germline loops: CDR1 SGHAT, CDR2 FQNNGV. This CDR3 spans 14 amino acids. Trimming took off 5 bases at V and 1 base at J, with 11 bases between the two ends.

Findings and caveats of the study: Compared with untreated HIV+ repertoires, healthy controls showed roughly threefold more distinct CDR3s and higher Shannon diversity. Significantly higher mean Gini indices appeared in HIV-infected repertoires, possibly reflecting oligoclonality.

Sequenced here: blood, sampled before antiretroviral therapy. The chain recombines TRBV11-2 with TRBJ1-1, with D unclear. The receptor was isolated from an adult with HIV infection. CDR3 in DNA: TGTGCCAGCAGCCCCCAGATGGGGAACACTGAAGCTTTCTTT. Its protein is CASSPQMGNTEAFF. Full variable domain (missing parts from reference TRBV11-2 and TRBJ1-1): EAGVAQSPRYKIIEKRQSVAFWCNPISGHATLYWYQQILGQGPKLLIQFQNNGVVDDSQLPKDRFSAERLKGVDSTLKIQPAKLEDSAVYLCASSPQMGNTEAFFGQGTRLTVV.